What follows describes a single TCR beta chain. There are many counts of this clonotype. The antigen it recognizes is unknown. Base qualities were left out, and no much larger clone turns up one base away. CDR1 and CDR2 were assigned from the germline V gene (reference sequence) as SEHNR and FQNEAQ. At the junction V is shortened by 5 bases and J by 6 bases, with 16 bases in between. Including cysteine and phenylalanine, the CDR3 has 14 amino acids. Of the read, only the CDR3 DNA is kept; its 42 bases are in frame from base 1. The library was generated by PCR. TCRdb records Illumina HiSeq 2500 as the sequencer. To normalize quantification of the TCRbeta repertoire, the TCR libraries were built with molecular barcoding that relied on unique molecular identifiers. TCRdb cleaned the public reads at Q25 with fastp, built clones with MiXCR and kept in-frame beta chains. Each record represents a unique CDR3 protein, reported with the most common genes and DNA among its rows. In this sample the table shows 200,000 to 250,000 distinct CDR3 sequences, approximately 10% of which occur a single time. Jointly, the top ten make up under 30% of the sample.

Read against the paper, the sample's treatment or condition label means: allogeneic hematopoietic cell transplantation with graft depleted of TCRalphabeta T cells and CD19 B cells. The transplant recipients were children given TCRalphabeta/CD19-depleted allogeneic hematopoietic cell grafts. This entry belongs to a study of T-cell reconstitution after alpha-beta-depleted transplantation in children (dated by TCRdb to 2015 to 2016). For the wider study: T-cell immune reconstitution after TCRalphabeta/CD19-depleted allogeneic hematopoietic cell transplantation in children was quantitatively tracked in the study by means of TCR repertoire profiling. The paper's findings and limits, for the study overall: The apparently early recovery of alphabetaT-cell counts about two months after transplant reportedly depended on only several hundred rapidly expanded clones that came from non-depleted graft cells. Over the following months the frequencies of hyperexpanded clones went down, and after one year T-cell counts and TCRbeta diversity were mostly credited to newly produced T cells. The high TCRbeta diversity at day 60 in some patients was ascribed to recipient T cells and intrathymic progenitors that had survived conditioning.

The origin of this receptor is a child younger than two with acute myeloid leukemia, due to receive a stem cell transplant. The sequences come from PBMCs, collected before TCRalphabeta/CD19-depleted stem cell transplant. This sequence uses TRBV7-9 and TRBJ1-2, with the D gene not confidently named. CDR3 loop: CASSPPRPSHGYTF. The nucleotides read TGTGCCAGCAGCCCCCCCAGGCCTTCCCATGGCTACACCTTC.